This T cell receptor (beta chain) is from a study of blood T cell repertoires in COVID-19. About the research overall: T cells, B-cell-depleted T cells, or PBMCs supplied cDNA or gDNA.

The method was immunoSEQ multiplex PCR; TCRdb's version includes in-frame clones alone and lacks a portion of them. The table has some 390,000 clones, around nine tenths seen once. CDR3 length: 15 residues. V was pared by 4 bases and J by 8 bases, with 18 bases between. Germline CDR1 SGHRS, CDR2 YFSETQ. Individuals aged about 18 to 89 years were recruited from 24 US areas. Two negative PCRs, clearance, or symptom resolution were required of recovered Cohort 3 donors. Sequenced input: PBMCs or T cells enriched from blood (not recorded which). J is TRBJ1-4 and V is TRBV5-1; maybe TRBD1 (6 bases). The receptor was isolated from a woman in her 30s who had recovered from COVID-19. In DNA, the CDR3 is TGCGCCAGCAGCCTGGGGGGCCTCCCCGACGAAAAACTGTTTTTT. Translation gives CASSLGGLPDEKLFF.